The table lists the clone carrying this T cell receptor (beta chain) with many counts. What it recognizes is unknown. The data stem from a study of prognosis after radiotherapy for stage I lung cancer. Overall study context: More than 5 patients had squamous cell carcinoma and over ten had adenocarcinoma.

Disease was node-negative on CT and PET/CT in all patients; none had prior chemotherapy, radiotherapy or other malignancies. Investigators drew about 6 milliliters of peripheral blood at each of two time points. Starting from genomic DNA, TCR beta CDR3 was amplified through two-round multiplex PCR. Primers specific to each TRBV and TRBJ gene were used in first-round PCR. MiXCR was run by TCRdb on the multiplex PCR reads, yielding one entry per CDR3 protein. The sample lists around 30,000 distinct CDR3 sequences, less than 35% occurring once. General study points: Compared with a median of 10,088 beforehand, unique TCR clone counts dropped to about 6,200 after stereotactic body radiation therapy.

Per germline, CDR1 ENHRY and CDR2 SYGVKD. This CDR3 has 16 residues. V lost 6 bases, J lost 2 bases, and 7 bases stayed unmatched. V is TRBV10-3 and J is TRBJ2-6; 7 bases line up with TRBD2. This TCR came from a donor over 45 with non-small cell lung cancer. Sequencing used PBMCs, obtained before or after stereotactic body radiation therapy (not recorded which). The CDR3 DNA is TGTGCCATCAGAACCGGGGAGGGAACTGGGGCCAACGTCCTGACTTTC. Amino acid sequence: CAIRTGEGTGANVLTF.